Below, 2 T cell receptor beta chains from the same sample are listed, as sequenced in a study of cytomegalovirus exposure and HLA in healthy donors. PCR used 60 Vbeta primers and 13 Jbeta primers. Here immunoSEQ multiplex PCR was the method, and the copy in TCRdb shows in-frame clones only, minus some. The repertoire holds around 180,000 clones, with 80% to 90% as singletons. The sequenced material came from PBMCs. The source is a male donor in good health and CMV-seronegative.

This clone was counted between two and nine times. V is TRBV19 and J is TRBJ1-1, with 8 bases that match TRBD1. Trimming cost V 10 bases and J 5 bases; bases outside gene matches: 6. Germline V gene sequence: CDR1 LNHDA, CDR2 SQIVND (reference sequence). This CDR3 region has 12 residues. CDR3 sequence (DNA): TGTGCCATCGGACAGGGCGGAACTGAAGCTTTCTTT. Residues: CAIGQGGTEAFF.

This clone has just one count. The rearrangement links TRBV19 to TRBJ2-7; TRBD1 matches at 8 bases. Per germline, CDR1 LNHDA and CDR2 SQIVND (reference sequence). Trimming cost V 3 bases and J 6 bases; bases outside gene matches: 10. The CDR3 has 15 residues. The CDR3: CASSIQFQGAAEQYF. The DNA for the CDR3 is TGTGCCAGTAGTATCCAATTTCAGGGGGCGGCCGAGCAGTACTTC.